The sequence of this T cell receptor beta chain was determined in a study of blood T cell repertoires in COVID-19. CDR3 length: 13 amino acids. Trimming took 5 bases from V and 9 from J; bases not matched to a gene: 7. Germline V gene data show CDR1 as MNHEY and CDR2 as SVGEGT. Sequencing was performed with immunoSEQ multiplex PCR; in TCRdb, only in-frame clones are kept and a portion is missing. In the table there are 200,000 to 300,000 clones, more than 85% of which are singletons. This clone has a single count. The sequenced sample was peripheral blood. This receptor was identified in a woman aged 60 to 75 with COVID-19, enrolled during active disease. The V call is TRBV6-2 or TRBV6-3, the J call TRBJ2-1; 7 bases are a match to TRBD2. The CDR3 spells CASSVGLSSEQFF. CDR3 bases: TGTGCCAGCAGTGTGGGACTATCCAGTGAGCAGTTCTTC.